Listed below are T cell receptor beta chains from one sample, sequenced in a study of cytomegalovirus exposure and HLA in healthy donors. TCRdb's copy holds only in-frame clones and misses some; the assay was immunoSEQ multiplex PCR. Of some 170,000 clones detected, around nine tenths appear once; the ten largest clones hold roughly 1.4%. Sequencing was carried out using PBMCs. The source is a woman aged 25 to 39 in good health and CMV-seronegative. CDR3s leave out the opening cysteine and the closing phenylalanine or tryptophan. Each record gives: J gene, V gene, CDR3 protein.

TRBJ1-1	TRBV2	ASSGETLMANTEAF
TRBJ2-5	TRBV6-6	ASSYGPRETQY
TRBJ2-2	TRBV27	ASSSRLAGGPGELF
TRBJ2-1	TRBV2	ASSPGLAGVGEQF
TRBJ2-6	TRBV2	ASSPGAGGSSGANVLT
TRBJ1-2	TRBV7-9	ASSSTGIGYT
TRBJ2-1	TRBV30	AGSSGGVLYNEQF
TRBJ2-2	TRBV27	AISSANTGELF
TRBJ1-2	TRBV29-1	SVEQGSPNYGYT
TRBJ2-5	TRBV11-2	ASSFRWPRGQETQY
TRBJ2-7	TRBV7-9	ASSLSGTSSYEQY
TRBJ2-3	TRBV6-4	ASSGTSGADTQY
TRBJ2-1	TRBV5-1	ASSFLTSGGHNEQF
TRBJ2-5	TRBV2	ASSGDSQETQY
TRBJ1-4	TRBV9	ASSVSQAEYEKLF
TRBJ2-1	TRBV19	ASSMTGSYNEQF
TRBJ1-1	TRBV7-2	ASSPGGNTEAF
TRBJ2-2	TRBV2	ASSEGVVTGELF
TRBJ1-4	TRBV27	ASSPWAGTNEKLF
TRBJ1-2	TRBV6-6	ASSFPRGATNYGYT
TRBJ2-7	TRBV4-1	ASSQDPGTASYEQY
TRBJ2-3	TRBV27	ASSLRDITDTQY
TRBJ2-5	TRBV2	ASSDRSQETQY
TRBJ1-6	TRBV7-9	ASSFFVGRGYNSPLH
TRBJ2-2	TRBV29-1	SVRRDRNTGELF
TRBJ2-1	TRBV6-6	ASRLPGEYEQF
TRBJ2-3	TRBV13	ASSLAAGRPQRVRTDTQY
TRBJ1-1	TRBV7-2	ASSLARRGGGTEAF
TRBJ1-4	TRBV2	ASTAEGVGEKLF
TRBJ1-2	TRBV9	ASSVALGENYGYT
TRBJ1-5	TRBV5-6	ASSLGTGYFNQPQH
TRBJ1-1	TRBV6-5	ASSSTGTANTEAF
TRBJ2-7	TRBV5-6	ASSLVVITGEQY
TRBJ2-7	TRBV7-6	ASSLDPGTAYEQY
TRBJ1-1	TRBV4-3	ASSQDFDRGATEAF
TRBJ2-2	TRBV4-1	ASSQGHPNTGELF
TRBJ1-1	TRBV7-7	ASSRQMNTEAF
TRBJ2-2	TRBV4-1	ASSSGDRGGELF
TRBJ2-5	TRBV11-3	ASWRVRQETQY
TRBJ1-4	TRBV4-2	ASSQPDRRTNEKLF
TRBJ1-2	TRBV6-5	ASSRDRSNYGYT
TRBJ2-7	TRBV9	ASSVEGEYEQY
TRBJ2-1	TRBV7-8	ASSVSPGHTHLYNEQF
TRBJ1-1	TRBV30	AWSWEGTEAF
TRBJ1-1	TRBV30	AWSVRQGWTEAF
TRBJ1-2	TRBV4-1	ASSLIAGSGHGYT
TRBJ2-2	TRBV4-1	ASSQAQGSGELF
TRBJ2-7	TRBV29-1	SATTQGYEQY
TRBJ2-3	TRBV2	ASMGGWGARDTQY
TRBJ1-3	TRBV25-1	ASSELGGAGNTIY
TRBJ1-5	TRBV4-3	ASSQITGTGRQPQH
TRBJ1-6	TRBV14	ASSVGRNSPLH
TRBJ2-5	TRBV5-1	ASSLEVQGPWETQY
TRBJ2-3	TRBV19	ASSVSGTGLDTQY
TRBJ1-2	TRBV6-5	ASSGTALGGYT
TRBJ2-5	TRBV9	ASSVGGGLLETQY
TRBJ1-4	TRBV15	ATSRPTVNEKLF